Sequencing of this TCR beta chain was carried out in a study of OX40 agonist ivuxolimab in advanced cancers. Study background: It was ivuxolimab, an agonistic anti-OX40 (CD134) antibody, that patients were treated with.

Profiled with immunoSEQ multiplex PCR; TCRdb holds only in-frame clones, not every one. The data show about 73,000 clones, with more than 80% seen just once and 0.5% to 0.55% held by the top ten. V was pared by 2 bases and J by 3 bases, with 14 bases between. The germline V gene has CDR1 GTSNPN and CDR2 SVGIG (reference sequence). CDR3 length: 15 amino acids. This clonotype was obtained from an adult with an advanced solid tumor such as melanoma, head and neck, liver or kidney cancer. The chain recombines TRBV30 with TRBJ1-3; the D is unclear. The sample consisted of CD4+ or CD8+ T cells sorted from blood, taken in a trial of the OX40 agonist ivuxolimab. The CDR3 sequence: CAWSPPTGLGNTIYF. CDR3 nucleotide sequence: TGTGCCTGGAGTCCCCCCACGGGCCTTGGAAACACCATATATTTT.